The T cell receptor beta chain under discussion was sequenced for a study of CD8+CD57+ T cells in acquired aplastic anemia. Of note for this clonotype: What it binds is not known.

Genomic DNA, the template, was used for profiling of the TCR beta VDJ and CDR3. TCRdb passed the reads through MiXCR, listing each CDR3 protein once. The sample consists of approximately 380,000 distinct CDR3 sequences, 65% to 80% of them appearing once. Study-level results: Common to patients and controls were approximately 30 CD8+ CDR3 sequences.

Sequenced input: sorted CD4+, CD8+, or CD8+CD57+ T cells (not recorded which) from PBMCs. The TCR was taken from a human donor in good health, serving as a control.

The chain's CDR3 is CATSDLDSSSTDTQYF. The CDR3 DNA follows: TGTGCCACCAGTGATCTGGACAGCTCTAGCACAGATACGCAGTATTTT. This rearrangement joins TRBV24-1 to TRBJ2-3, with a tentative D call TRBD1 (6 bases). The V gene lost 3 bases and the J gene lost 0 bases, with 12 bases spanning the gap. The CDR3 contains 16 residues. CDR1 KGHDR and CDR2 SFDVKD come from the germline V gene.